The 2 T cell receptor beta chains presented below share a single source sample, sequenced in a study of cytomegalovirus exposure and HLA in healthy donors. This PCR relied on a set of 60 Vbeta primers and 13 Jbeta primers. Libraries were prepared by immunoSEQ multiplex PCR; TCRdb keeps only in-frame clonotypes and omits some of them. Of under 150,000 clones listed, 60% to 80% are singletons. The sample comprised PBMCs. The receptors stem from a man in his forties or fifties in good health and CMV-seronegative.

Regarding this clone: Sequence at one end of the junction differs from germline and may be a read error. The chain uses TRBV6-1 and TRBJ1-1; D is ambiguous. The CDR3 runs to 15 residues. CDR1 MNHNS and CDR2 SASEGT come from the germline V gene. The CDR3 DNA reads TGTGTCAGCCGCTCGGACCTATTACGGGGCACTGAAGCTTTCTTT. It specifies CVSRSDLLRGTEAFF.

The rearrangement links TRBV28 to TRBJ1-1, with a weak D call TRBD1 (5 bases). The CDR3 runs 14 residues. Looked up from germline, CDR1 is MDHEN and CDR2 is SYDVKM. V lost 5 bases and J 3 bases, leaving 13 bases between the germline ends. For the CDR3, the DNA is TGTGCCAGCAGTACCCCAGGGCGGCACACTGAAGCTTTCTTT. This encodes CASSTPGRHTEAFF.